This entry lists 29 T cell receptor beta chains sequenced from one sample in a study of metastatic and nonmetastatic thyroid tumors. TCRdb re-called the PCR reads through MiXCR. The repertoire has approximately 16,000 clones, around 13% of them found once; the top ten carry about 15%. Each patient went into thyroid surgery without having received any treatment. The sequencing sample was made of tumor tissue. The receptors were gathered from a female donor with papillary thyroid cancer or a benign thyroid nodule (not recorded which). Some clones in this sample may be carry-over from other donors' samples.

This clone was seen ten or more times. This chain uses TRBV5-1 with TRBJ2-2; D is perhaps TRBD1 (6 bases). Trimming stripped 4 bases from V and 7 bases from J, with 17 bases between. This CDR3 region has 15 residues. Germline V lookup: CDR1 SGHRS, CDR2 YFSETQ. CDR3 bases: TGCGCCAGCAGCATACAGGGTTTGGCCGGCGGGGAGCTGTTTTTT. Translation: CASSIQGLAGGELFF.

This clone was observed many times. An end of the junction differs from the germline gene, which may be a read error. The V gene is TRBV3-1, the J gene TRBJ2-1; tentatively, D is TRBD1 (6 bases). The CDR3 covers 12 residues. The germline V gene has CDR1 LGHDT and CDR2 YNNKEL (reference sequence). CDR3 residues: CAGSPQGFEQFF. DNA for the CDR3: TGTGCCGGCAGCCCCCAGGGGTTCGAGCAGTTCTTC.

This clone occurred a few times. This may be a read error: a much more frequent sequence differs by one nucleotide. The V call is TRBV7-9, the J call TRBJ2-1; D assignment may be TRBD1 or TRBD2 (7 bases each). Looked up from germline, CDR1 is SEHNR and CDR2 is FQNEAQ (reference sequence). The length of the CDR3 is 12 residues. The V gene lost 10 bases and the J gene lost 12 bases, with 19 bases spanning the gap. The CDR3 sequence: CATRGGRWVQFF. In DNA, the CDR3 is TGTGCCACCAGGGGGGGGCGATGGGTGCAGTTCTTC.

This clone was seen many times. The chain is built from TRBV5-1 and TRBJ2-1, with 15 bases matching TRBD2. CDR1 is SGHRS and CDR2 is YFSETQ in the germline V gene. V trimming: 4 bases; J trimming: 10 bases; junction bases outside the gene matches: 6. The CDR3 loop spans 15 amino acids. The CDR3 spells CASSPGLAGGAEQFF. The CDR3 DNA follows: TGCGCCAGCAGCCCGGGACTAGCGGGAGGAGCCGAGCAGTTCTTC. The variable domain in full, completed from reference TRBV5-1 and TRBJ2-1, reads KAGVTQTPRYLIKTRGQQVTLSCSPISGHRSVSWYQQTPGQGLQFLFEYFSETQRNKGNFPGRFSGRQFSNSRSEMNVSTLELGDSALYLCASSPGLAGGAEQFFGPGTRLTVL.

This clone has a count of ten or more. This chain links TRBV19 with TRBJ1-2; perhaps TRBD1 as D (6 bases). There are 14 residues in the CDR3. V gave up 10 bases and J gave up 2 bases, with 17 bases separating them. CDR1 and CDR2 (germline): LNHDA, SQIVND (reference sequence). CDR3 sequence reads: CATLIGGANYGYTF. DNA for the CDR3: TGTGCCACCCTGATAGGGGGGGCGAACTATGGCTACACCTTC.

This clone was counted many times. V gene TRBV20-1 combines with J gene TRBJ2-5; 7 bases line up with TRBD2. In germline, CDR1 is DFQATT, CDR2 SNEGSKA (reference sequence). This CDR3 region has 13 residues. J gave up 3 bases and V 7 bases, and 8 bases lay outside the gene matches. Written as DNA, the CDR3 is TGCAGTGTCCCGGGACTACCCAAAGAGACCCAGTACTTC. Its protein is CSVPGLPKETQYF.

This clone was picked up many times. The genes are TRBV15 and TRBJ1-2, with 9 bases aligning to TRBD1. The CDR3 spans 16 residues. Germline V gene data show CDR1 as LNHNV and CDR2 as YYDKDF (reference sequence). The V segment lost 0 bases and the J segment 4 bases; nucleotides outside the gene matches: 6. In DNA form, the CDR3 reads TGTGCCACCAGCAGAGATGTTACAGGGGGCGTCTATGGCTACACCTTC. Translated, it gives CATSRDVTGGVYGYTF.

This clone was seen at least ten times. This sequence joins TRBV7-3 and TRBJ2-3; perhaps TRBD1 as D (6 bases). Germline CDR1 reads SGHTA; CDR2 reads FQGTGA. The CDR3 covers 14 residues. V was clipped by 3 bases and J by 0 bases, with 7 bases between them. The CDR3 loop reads CASSLGHSTDTQYF. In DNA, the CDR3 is TGTGCCAGCAGCTTGGGACATAGCACAGATACGCAGTATTTT.

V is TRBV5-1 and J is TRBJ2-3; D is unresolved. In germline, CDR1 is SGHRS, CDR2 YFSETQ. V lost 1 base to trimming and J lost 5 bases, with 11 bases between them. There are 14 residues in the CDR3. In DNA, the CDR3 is TGCGCCAGCAGCTTGCGTATACCTGGAGATACGCAGTATTTT. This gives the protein CASSLRIPGDTQYF.

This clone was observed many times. In nucleotides, the CDR3 is TGCAGTGTGCTGGAGGGCCCCGAGACCCAGTACTTC. Translation gives CSVLEGPETQYF. The rearrangement links TRBV20-1 to TRBJ2-5; perhaps TRBD2 as D (6 bases). The CDR3 covers 12 residues. V dropped 7 bases and J dropped 5 bases, with 14 bases sitting between them. Per the germline V gene, CDR1 is DFQATT and CDR2 is SNEGSKA (reference sequence).

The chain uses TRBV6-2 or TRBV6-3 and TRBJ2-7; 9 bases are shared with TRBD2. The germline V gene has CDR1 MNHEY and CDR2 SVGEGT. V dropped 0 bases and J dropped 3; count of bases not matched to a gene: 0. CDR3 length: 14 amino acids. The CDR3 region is CASSYSTSGYEQYF. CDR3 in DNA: TGTGCCAGCAGTTACTCGACTAGCGGCTACGAGCAGTACTTC.

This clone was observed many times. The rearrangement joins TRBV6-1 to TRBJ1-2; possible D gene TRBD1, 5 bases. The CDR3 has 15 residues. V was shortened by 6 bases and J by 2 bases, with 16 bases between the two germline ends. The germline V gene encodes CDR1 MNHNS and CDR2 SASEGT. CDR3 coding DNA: TGTGCCAGCAGCCACCAATGGGGGACGAACTATGGCTACACCTTC. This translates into CASSHQWGTNYGYTF.

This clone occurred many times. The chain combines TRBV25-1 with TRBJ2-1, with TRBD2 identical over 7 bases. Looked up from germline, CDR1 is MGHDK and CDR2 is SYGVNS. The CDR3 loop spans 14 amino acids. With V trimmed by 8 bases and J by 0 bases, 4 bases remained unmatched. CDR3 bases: TGTGCCAGCGGGAGGGGTAGCTCCTACAATGAGCAGTTCTTC. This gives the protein CASGRGSSYNEQFF.

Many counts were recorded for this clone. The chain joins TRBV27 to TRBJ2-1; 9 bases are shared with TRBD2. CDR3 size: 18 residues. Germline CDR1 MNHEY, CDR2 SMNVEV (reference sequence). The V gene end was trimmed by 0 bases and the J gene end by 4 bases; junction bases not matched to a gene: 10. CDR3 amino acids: CASSLSMAPGLAYNEQFF. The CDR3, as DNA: TGTGCCAGCAGTTTATCCATGGCTCCGGGACTAGCTTACAATGAGCAGTTCTTC.

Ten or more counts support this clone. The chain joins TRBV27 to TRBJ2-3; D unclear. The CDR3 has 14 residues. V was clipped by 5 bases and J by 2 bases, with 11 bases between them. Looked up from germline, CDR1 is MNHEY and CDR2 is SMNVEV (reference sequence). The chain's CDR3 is CASSPRHSTDTQYF. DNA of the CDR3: TGTGCCAGCAGTCCTAGACATTCCACAGATACGCAGTATTTT.

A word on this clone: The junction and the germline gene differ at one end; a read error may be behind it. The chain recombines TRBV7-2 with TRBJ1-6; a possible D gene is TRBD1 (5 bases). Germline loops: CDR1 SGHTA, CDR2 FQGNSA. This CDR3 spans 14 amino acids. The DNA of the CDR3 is TGTGCCGGCAGCGGGGTCAGGGTGCCATCACCCCTCCACTTT. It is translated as CAGSGVRVPSPLHF.

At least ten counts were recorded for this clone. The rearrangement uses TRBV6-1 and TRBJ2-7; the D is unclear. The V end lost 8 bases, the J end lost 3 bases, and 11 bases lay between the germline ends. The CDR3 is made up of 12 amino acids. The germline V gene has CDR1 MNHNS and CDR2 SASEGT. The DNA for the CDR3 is TGTGCCAGCGGAGAGGACCTCTACGAGCAGTACTTC. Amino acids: CASGEDLYEQYF.

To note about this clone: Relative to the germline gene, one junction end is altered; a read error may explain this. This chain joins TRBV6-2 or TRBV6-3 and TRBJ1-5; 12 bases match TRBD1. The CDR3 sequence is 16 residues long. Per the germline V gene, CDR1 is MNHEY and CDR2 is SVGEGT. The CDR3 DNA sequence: TGTGCCAGCAGTTACCAGGGACAGGGGGCGCGTCAGCACCAGCATTTT. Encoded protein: CASSYQGQGARQHQHF.

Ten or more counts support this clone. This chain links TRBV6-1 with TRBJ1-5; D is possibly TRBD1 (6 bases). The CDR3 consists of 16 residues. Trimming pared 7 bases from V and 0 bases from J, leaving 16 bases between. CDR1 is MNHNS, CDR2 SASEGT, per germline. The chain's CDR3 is CASIGGAASSNQPQHF. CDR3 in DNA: TGTGCCAGCATTGGGGGGGCCGCATCTAGCAATCAGCCCCAGCATTTT.

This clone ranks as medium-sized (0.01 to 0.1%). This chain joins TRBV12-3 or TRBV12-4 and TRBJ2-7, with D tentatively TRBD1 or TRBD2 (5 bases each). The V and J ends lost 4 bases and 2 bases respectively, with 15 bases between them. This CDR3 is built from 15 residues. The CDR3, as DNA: TGTGCCAGCAGTTCTTATCGGGGCCCCCCCTACGAGCAGTACTTC. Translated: CASSSYRGPPYEQYF.

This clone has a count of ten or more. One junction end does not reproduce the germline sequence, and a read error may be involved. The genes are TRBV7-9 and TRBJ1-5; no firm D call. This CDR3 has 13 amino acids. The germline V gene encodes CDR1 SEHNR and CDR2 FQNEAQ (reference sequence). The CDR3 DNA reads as TGTGCCAGCAGCTTAGGTAGCGATCAGCCCCAGCATTTT. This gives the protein CASSLGSDQPQHF.

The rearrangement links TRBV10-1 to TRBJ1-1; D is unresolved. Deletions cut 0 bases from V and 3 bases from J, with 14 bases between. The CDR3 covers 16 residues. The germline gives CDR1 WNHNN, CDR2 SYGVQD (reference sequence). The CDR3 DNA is TGCGCCAGCAGTGAGTCGAGGACCATAGTGGACACTGAAGCTTTCTTT. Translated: CASSESRTIVDTEAFF.

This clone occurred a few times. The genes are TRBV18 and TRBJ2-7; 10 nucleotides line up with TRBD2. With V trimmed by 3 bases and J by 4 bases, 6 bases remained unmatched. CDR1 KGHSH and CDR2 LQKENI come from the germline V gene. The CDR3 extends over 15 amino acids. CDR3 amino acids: CASSPPSGGGYEQYF. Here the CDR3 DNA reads TGTGCCAGCTCACCCCCCAGCGGGGGGGGGTACGAGCAGTACTTC.

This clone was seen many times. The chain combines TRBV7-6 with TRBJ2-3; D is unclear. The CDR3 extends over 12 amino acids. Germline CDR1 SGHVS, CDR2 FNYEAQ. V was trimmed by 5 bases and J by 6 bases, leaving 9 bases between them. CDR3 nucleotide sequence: TGTGCCAGCAGCCCTGTATTCGATACGCAGTATTTT. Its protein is CASSPVFDTQYF.

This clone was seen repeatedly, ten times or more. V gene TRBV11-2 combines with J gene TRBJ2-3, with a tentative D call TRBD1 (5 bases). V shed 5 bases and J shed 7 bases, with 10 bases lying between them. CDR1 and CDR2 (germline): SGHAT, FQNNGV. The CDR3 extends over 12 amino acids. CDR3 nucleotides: TGTGCCAGCAGCCCAGGGCCATATACGCAGTATTTT. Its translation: CASSPGPYTQYF.

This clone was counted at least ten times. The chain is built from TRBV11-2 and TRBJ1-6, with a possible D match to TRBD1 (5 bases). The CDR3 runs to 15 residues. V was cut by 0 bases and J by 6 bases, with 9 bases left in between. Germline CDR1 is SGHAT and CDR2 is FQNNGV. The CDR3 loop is CASSLDSRVNSPLHF. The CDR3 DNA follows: TGTGCCAGCAGCTTAGATAGCAGGGTTAATTCACCCCTCCACTTT.

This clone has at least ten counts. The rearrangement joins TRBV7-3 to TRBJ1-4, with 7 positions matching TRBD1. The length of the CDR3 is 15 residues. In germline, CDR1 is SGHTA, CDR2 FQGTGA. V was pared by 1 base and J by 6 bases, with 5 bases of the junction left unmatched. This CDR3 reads CASSLKPGGDEKLFF. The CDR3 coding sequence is TGTGCCAGCAGCTTAAAGCCAGGGGGAGATGAAAAACTGTTTTTT.

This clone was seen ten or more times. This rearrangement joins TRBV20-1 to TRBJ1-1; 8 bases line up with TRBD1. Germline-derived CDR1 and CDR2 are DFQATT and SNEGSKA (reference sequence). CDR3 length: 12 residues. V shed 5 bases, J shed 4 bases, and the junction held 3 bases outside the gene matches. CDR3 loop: CSAWTGTTEAFF. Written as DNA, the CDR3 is TGCAGTGCTTGGACAGGGACCACTGAAGCTTTCTTT.

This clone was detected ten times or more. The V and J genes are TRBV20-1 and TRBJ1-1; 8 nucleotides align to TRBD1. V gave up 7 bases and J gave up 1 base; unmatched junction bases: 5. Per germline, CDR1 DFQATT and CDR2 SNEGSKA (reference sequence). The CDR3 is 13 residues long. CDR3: CSEPGQGNTEAFF. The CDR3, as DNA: TGCAGTGAACCCGGACAGGGGAACACTGAAGCTTTCTTT.